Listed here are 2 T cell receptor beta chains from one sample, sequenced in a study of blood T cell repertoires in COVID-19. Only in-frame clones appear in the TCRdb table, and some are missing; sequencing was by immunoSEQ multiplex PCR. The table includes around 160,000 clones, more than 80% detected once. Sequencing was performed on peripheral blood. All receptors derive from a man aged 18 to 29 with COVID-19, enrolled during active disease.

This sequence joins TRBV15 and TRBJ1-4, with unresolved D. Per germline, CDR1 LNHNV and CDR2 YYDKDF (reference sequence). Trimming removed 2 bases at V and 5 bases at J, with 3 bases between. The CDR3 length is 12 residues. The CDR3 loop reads CATSRTNEKLFF. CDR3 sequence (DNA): TGTGCCACCAGCAGAACAAATGAAAAACTGTTTTTT.

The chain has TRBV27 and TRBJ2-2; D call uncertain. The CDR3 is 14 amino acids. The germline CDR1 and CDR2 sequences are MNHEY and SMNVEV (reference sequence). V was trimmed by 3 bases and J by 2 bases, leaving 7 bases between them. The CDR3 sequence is CASSFRLNTGELFF. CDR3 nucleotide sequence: TGTGCCAGCAGTTTTAGACTCAACACCGGGGAGCTGTTTTTT.